This TCR beta chain is from a study of IL-32 and malignant T cell survival in cutaneous lymphoma (dated by TCRdb to the early 2020s). About the study as a whole: High-throughput TCR sequencing was used to test whether the TCR Vbeta+ T cells that survived in IL-32 cultures belonged to the malignant clone rather than being benign T cells with the same Vbeta. A couple of CTCL donors were studied by high-throughput TCR sequencing, confirming IL-32beta supported malignant T cell survival in vitro. General study outcomes and caveats: The exact culture duration for the TCR-sequenced samples was not stated in the methods. By inducing large CD14+ antigen-presenting cells that reduced apoptosis, IL-32beta appeared to support the survival of malignant T cells in vitro. The kinetics of enhanced malignant T cell survival in culture differed somewhat from one CTCL blood donor to another. Persistence of malignant T cell TCRs after in vitro culture with IL-32beta was shown by TCR sequencing.

Inclusive of the bounding cysteine and phenylalanine, the CDR3 is 15 residues long. Just the 45-base CDR3 DNA is kept, in frame starting at base 1. Using the QIAamp DNA Mini kit, genomic DNA was extracted and then profiled by immunoSEQ with about 90-400 ng of DNA template. Not all clones reach the TCRdb copy of this immuneACCESS table, which keeps in-frame sequences only. Checked studies attribute under half of the gap to unresolved V genes and leave the rest unexplained. The sample table records around 2,000 clones; more than 75% of these occur just once. The top ten constitute roughly 51% of the sample. Turning to this clone: Its antigen specificity is not known. Base qualities were left out, and no much larger clone turns up one base away.

The blood samples were obtained from patients with leukemic cutaneous T cell lymphoma (Sezary syndrome) who were treated at a US cutaneous lymphoma program. Ficoll centrifugation was used to isolate peripheral blood mononuclear cells from the blood of patients. This clonotype originated in a human donor with cutaneous T cell lymphoma. The sequence links TRBV21-1 to TRBJ2-5; TRBD2 was called by the table and not checked on the DNA. TRBV21-1 is a known pseudogene. Source: blood, taken on day 0. The DNA sequence follows: TGTGCCAGCAGCACAGGGACTCCGTACCAAGAGACCCAGTACTTC. Translated, it gives CASSTGTPYQETQYF.